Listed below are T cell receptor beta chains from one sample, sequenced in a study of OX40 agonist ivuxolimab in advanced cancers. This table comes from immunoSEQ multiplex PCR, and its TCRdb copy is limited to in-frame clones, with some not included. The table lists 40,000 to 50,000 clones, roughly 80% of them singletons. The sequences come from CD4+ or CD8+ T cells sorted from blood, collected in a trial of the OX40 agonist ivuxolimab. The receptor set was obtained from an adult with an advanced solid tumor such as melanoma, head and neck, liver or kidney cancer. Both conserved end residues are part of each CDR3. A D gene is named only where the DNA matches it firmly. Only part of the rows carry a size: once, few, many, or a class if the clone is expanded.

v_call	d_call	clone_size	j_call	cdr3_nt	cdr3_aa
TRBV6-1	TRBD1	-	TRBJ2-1	TGTGCCAGCAGTGGACAGGGCGGTGGGGATGAGCAGTTCTTC	CASSGQGGGDEQFF
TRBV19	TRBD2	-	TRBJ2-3	TGTGCCAGTAGTATTCTAGCGGCCACAGATACGCAGTATTTT	CASSILAATDTQYF
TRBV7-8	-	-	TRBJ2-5	TGTGCCAGCAGCTTCCTAGACTTGGGGGGAGAGACCCAGTACTTC	CASSFLDLGGETQYF
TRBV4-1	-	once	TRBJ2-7	TGCGCCAGCAGCCGGGATACAGGGACCCACGAGCAGTACTTC	CASSRDTGTHEQYF
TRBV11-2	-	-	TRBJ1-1	TGTGCCAGCAGCTTAGGGGCGGGGGTGACTGAAGCTTTCTTT	CASSLGAGVTEAFF
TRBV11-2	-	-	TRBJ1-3	TGTGCCAGCAGCTTAGATTACTCTGGAAACACCATATATTTT	CASSLDYSGNTIYF
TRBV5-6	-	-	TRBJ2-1	TGTGCCAGCAGCCTGGTACAGGGCTACAATGAGCAGTTCTTC	CASSLVQGYNEQFF
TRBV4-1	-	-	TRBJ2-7	TGCGCCAGCAGCCAAGGCCGGGCAGGGTCAAACGAGCAGTACTTC	CASSQGRAGSNEQYF
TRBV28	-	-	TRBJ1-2	TGTGCCAGCAGTCGCCCCCTCCATAGGGGTGGCTACACCTTC	CASSRPLHRGGYTF
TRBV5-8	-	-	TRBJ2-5	TGTGCCAGCAGCCAAGGTCGAGGTAGGGAGACCCAGTACTTC	CASSQGRGRETQYF
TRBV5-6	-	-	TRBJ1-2	TGTGCCAGCAGCTTGGCAGCACGGGGGTTCTATGGCTACACCTTC	CASSLAARGFYGYTF
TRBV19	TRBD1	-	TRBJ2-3	TGTGCCAGTAACACAGCGGGACAGGGAGATACGCAGTATTTT	CASNTAGQGDTQYF
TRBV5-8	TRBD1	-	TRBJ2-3	TGTGCCAGCACCTCGGGGACAGGGGGCACAGATACGCAGTATTTT	CASTSGTGGTDTQYF
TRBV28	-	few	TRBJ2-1	TGTGCCAGCAGTCGTCTCGGTGAGCAGTTCTTC	CASSRLGEQFF
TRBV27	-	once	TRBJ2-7	TGTGCCAGCAGTTTATCAGGTGGCAGGGCCGCCTACGAGCAGTACTTC	CASSLSGGRAAYEQYF
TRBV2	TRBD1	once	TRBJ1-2	TGTGCCAGCAGCGGTACCGGGACAGGCTATGGCTACACCTTC	CASSGTGTGYGYTF
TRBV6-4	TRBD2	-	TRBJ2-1	TGTGCCAGCAGTGGACTAGCGGGAGGGGTTGAGCAGTTCTTC	CASSGLAGGVEQFF
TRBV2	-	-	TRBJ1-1	TGTGCCAGCAGTGTTCGGGGGAGCCTTATGAACACTGAAGCTTTCTTT	CASSVRGSLMNTEAFF
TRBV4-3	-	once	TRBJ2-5	TGCGCCAGCAGCCAAGAGGGGGGACTAGAGACCCAGTACTTC	CASSQEGGLETQYF
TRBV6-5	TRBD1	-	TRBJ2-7	TGTGCCAGCAGTTACCGGCCGGGACAGCAGAACGAGCAGTACTTC	CASSYRPGQQNEQYF
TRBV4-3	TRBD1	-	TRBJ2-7	TGCGCCAGCAGCCAAGAGACAGGGGGGTCCTACGAGCAGTACTTC	CASSQETGGSYEQYF
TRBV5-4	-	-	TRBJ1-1	TGTGCCAGCAGCTATGACTTAATCCCGGGACTGTCGAACACTGAAGCTTTCTTT	CASSYDLIPGLSNTEAFF
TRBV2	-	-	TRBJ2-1	TGTGCCAGTTCTAGGGCTCCGACCTACAATGAGCAGTTCTTC	CASSRAPTYNEQFF
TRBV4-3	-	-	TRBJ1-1	TGCGCCAGCAGCCTAATCGGTGGCAGGGATGAAGCTTTCTTT	CASSLIGGRDEAFF
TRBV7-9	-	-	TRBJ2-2	TGTGCCAGCAGCCTTCTTCTTAGCGGAGTGAACACCGGGGAGCTGTTTTTT	CASSLLLSGVNTGELFF
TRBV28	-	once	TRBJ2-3	TGTGCCAGCTGGGGGCTGACAGATACAAATACGCAGTATTTT	CASWGLTDTNTQYF
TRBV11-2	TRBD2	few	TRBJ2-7	TGTGCCAGCAGCCCCCCGGCTAGCGGAAGTCTACGAGAGCAGTACTTC	CASSPPASGSLREQYF
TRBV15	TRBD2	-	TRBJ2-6	TGTGCCACCTTCTCGGGGGGGCCTGGGGCCAACGTCCTGACTTTC	CATFSGGPGANVLTF
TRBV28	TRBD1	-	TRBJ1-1	TGTGCCAGCACACGACAGGGGTTCTCGATTGAAGCTTTCTTT	CASTRQGFSIEAFF
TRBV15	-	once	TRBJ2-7	TGTGCCACCAGCAGAGACAGGGGGGATTCCTACGAGCAGTACTTC	CATSRDRGDSYEQYF
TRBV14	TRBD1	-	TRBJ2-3	TGTGCCAGCAGCCATTTAGACAGGGCAGTCTCAGATACGCAGTATTTT	CASSHLDRAVSDTQYF
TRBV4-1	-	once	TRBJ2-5	TGCGCCAGCAGCCAAATGGCGGTCCAAGAGACCCAGTACTTC	CASSQMAVQETQYF
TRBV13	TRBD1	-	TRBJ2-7	TGTGCCAGCAGCACCGGGACAGACCCTTACGAGCAGTACTTC	CASSTGTDPYEQYF
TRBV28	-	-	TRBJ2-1	TGTGCCAGCAGTTCCCGATCCGAGCGCAATGAGCAGTTCTTC	CASSSRSERNEQFF
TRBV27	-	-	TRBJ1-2	TGTGCCAGCAGTTCCCTGGGACTTAACTATGGCTACACCTTC	CASSSLGLNYGYTF
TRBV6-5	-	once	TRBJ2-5	TGTGCCAGCAGTTCCCTCAGGGAGACCCAGTACTTC	CASSSLRETQYF
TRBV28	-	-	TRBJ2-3	TGTGCCAGCAGTTTTGACGGGATCACAGATACGCAGTATTTT	CASSFDGITDTQYF
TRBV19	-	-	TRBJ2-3	TGTGCCAGTAGGTCCCCCACAGATACGCAGTATTTT	CASRSPTDTQYF
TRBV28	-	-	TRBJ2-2	TGTGCCAGCGATGGAGGACTAACCCTTAACACCGGGGAGCTGTTTTTT	CASDGGLTLNTGELFF
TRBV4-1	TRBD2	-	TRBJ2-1	TGCGCCAGCAGCCTACTAGCGGACTACAATGAGCAGTTCTTC	CASSLLADYNEQFF
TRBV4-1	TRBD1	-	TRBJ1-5	TGCGCCAGCAGCCAGGCAGACAGGGGAGCACATCAGCCCCAGCATTTT	CASSQADRGAHQPQHF
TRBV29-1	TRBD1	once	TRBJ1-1	TGCAGCGTGATGGGACAGAAGTCTAACACCGAAGCTTTCTTT	CSVMGQKSNTEAFF
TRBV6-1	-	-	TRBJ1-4	TGTGCCAGCATCGCCTTGGAGGGAAAACTGTTTTTT	CASIALEGKLFF
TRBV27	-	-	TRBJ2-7	TGTGCCAGCAGTTTGGGGGGGGGCGGCCAAGGGGAGCAGTACTTC	CASSLGGGGQGEQYF
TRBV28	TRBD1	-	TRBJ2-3	TGTGCCAGCAGAGAGACAGGGACAGCAGATACGCAGTATTTT	CASRETGTADTQYF